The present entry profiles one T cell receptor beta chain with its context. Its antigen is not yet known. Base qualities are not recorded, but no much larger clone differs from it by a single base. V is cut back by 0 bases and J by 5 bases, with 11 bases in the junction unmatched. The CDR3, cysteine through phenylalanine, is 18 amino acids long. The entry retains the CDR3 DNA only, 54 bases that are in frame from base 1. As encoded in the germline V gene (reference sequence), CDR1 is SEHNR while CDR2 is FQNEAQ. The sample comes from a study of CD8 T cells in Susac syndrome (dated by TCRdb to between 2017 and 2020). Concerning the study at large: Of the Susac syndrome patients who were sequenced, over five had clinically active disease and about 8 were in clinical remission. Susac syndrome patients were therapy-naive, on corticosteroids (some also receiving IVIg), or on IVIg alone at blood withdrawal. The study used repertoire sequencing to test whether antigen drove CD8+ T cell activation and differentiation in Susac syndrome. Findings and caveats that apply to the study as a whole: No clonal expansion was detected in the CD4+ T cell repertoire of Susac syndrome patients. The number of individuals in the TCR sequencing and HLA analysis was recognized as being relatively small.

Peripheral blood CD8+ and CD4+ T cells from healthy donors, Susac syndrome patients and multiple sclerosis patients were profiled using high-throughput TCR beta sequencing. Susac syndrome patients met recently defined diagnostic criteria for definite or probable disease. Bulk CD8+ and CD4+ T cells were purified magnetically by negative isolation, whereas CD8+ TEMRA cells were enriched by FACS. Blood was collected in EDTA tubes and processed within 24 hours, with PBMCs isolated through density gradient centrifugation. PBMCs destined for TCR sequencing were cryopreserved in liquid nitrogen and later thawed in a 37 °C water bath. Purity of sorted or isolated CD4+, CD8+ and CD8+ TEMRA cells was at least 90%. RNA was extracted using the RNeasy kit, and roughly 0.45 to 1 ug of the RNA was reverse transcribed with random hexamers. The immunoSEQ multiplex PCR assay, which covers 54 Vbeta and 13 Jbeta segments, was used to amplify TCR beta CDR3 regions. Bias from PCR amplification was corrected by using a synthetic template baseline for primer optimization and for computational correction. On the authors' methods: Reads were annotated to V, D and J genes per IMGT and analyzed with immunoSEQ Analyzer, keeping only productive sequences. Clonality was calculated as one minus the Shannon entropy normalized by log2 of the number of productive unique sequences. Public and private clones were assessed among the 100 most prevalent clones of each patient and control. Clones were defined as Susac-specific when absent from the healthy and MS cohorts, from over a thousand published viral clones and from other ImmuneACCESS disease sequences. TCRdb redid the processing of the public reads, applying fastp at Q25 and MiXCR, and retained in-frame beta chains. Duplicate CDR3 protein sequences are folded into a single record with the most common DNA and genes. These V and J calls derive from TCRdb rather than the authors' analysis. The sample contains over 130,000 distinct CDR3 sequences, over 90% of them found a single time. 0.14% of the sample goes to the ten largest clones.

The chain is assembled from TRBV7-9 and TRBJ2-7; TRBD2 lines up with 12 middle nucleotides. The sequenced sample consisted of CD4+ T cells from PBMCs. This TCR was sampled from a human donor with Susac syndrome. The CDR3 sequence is CASSLAPTRTSGIHEQYF. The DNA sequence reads TGTGCCAGCAGCTTAGCGCCTACCAGGACTAGCGGGATCCACGAGCAGTACTTC.